These 3 T cell receptor beta chains originate from one sample sequenced in a study of shared clonotypes between healthy human individuals. Some clones are missing from TCRdb's copy, which holds only in-frame ones; the method was immunoSEQ multiplex PCR. This table has approximately 840,000 clones, 90% to 98% appearing once. The naive CD8 fraction comprised CD45RO-negative cells positively selected for CCR7 and excluded terminally differentiated effector memory CD45RA+ cells. Input material: naive CD8+ T cells sorted from blood. Every receptor here comes from a man aged 25 to 40 in good health.

This clone was observed a single time. This chain uses TRBV9 with TRBJ2-1; 8 positions match TRBD2. Per the germline V gene, CDR1 is SGDLS and CDR2 is YYNGEE. The V and J ends lost 4 bases and 0 bases, in that order; junction bases with no gene match: 6. The CDR3 is made up of 16 amino acids. Written as DNA, the CDR3 is TGTGCCAGCAGCTCCGGGGGGGCTCCCTCCTACAATGAGCAGTTCTTC. Translating gives CASSSGGAPSYNEQFF.

The chain joins TRBV5-4 to TRBJ2-5, with TRBD1 as a possible D gene (5 bases). The CDR3 spans 15 residues. V lost 4 bases and J lost 2, with 15 bases in between. Germline V gives CDR1 SGHNT, CDR2 YYREEE (reference sequence). CDR3 coding DNA: TGTGCCAGCAGCCGTGATCAGACAGCGCAAGAGACCCAGTACTTC. It encodes CASSRDQTAQETQYF.

V usage is TRBV9 and J usage is TRBJ1-2, with TRBD1 as a possible D gene (6 bases). CDR3 length equals 12 residues. Looked up from germline, CDR1 is SGDLS and CDR2 is YYNGEE. The V gene lost 4 bases and the J gene lost 8 bases, with 12 bases spanning the gap. The CDR3 protein is CASSPHRDGYTF. The CDR3 bases are TGTGCCAGCAGCCCCCACAGGGACGGCTACACCTTC.